These 20 T cell receptor beta chains originate from one sample sequenced in a study of blood T cell repertoires in COVID-19. TCRdb keeps only in-frame clones here, not all; method: immunoSEQ multiplex PCR. The sample has approximately 140,000 clones; around 89% are singletons. The specimen sequenced was peripheral blood. Receptors originate from a man between 45 and 60 years old with active or convalescent COVID-19.

The rearrangement links TRBV30 to TRBJ1-6; 7 nucleotides agree with TRBD1. With 0 bases clipped from V and 10 bases from J, the junction kept 6 bases outside the gene matches. The CDR3 covers 14 residues. Germline CDR1 GTSNPN, CDR2 SVGIG (reference sequence). CDR3 loop: CAWSVRQGGSPLHF. CDR3 DNA: TGTGCCTGGAGTGTACGTCAGGGGGGCTCACCCCTCCACTTT.

The V gene is TRBV30, the J gene TRBJ1-1; maybe TRBD1 (5 bases). The CDR3 contains 12 residues. CDR1 GTSNPN and CDR2 SVGIG come from the germline V gene (reference sequence). Trimming cost V 3 bases and J 5 bases, with 10 bases left between them. The CDR3 region is CAWRGVWTEAFF. For the CDR3, the DNA is TGTGCCTGGAGAGGGGTTTGGACTGAAGCTTTCTTT.

This chain connects TRBV5-1 to TRBJ2-5; 13 bases are shared with TRBD2. The CDR3 has 15 residues. J gave up 5 bases and V 1 base, and 2 bases lay outside the gene matches. Germline V gene lookup returns CDR1 SGHRS and CDR2 YFSETQ. The CDR3 sequence: CASSLRLAGGETQYF. Written as DNA, the CDR3 is TGCGCCAGCAGCTTGCGACTAGCGGGAGGTGAGACCCAGTACTTC.

V gene TRBV3-1 (or the pseudogene TRBV3-2) combines with J gene TRBJ2-5; D is possibly TRBD2 (5 bases). CDR1 is LGHDT, CDR2 YNNKEL, per germline (reference sequence). This CDR3 region has 13 residues. The V and J ends lost 5 bases and 3 bases respectively, with 10 bases between them. CDR3 region: CASSSVGEETQYF. In DNA, the CDR3 is TGTGCCAGCAGCTCAGTCGGGGAAGAGACCCAGTACTTC.

The chain combines TRBV24-1 with TRBJ2-1, with D uncertain. The V gene's germline CDR1 is KGHDR and CDR2 SFDVKD. V was trimmed by 1 base and J by 6 bases, leaving 15 bases between them. This CDR3 has 16 residues. The chain's CDR3 is CATSDLGIAPVNEQFF. The CDR3 DNA sequence: TGTGCCACCAGTGATTTAGGCATAGCCCCTGTCAATGAGCAGTTCTTC.

This chain joins TRBV5-4 and TRBJ2-3, with 11 bases lining up with TRBD2. Germline-derived CDR1 and CDR2 are SGHNT and YYREEE (reference sequence). The CDR3 is made up of 17 amino acids. With 0 bases clipped from V and 4 bases from J, the junction kept 7 bases outside the gene matches. The CDR3 nucleotides are TGTGCCAGCAGCTTGGGGGTAGCGGGAGGGTGGCCAGATACGCAGTATTTT. It codes for CASSLGVAGGWPDTQYF.

CDR3 in amino acids: CASSPRVAGAEQFF. The CDR3 nucleotides are TGTGCCAGCAGCCCAAGGGTGGCGGGGGCAGAGCAGTTCTTC. The rearrangement uses TRBV5-4 and TRBJ2-1; a weak D match, TRBD2 (7 bases). V lost 4 bases, J lost 10 bases, and 18 bases lay in between. The CDR3 contains 14 residues. CDR1 is SGHNT and CDR2 is YYREEE in the germline V gene (reference sequence).

This CDR3 is CASSQDVRDYGYTF. The CDR3 DNA follows: TGTGCCAGCAGCCAAGATGTCCGGGACTATGGCTACACCTTC. The V call is TRBV14, the J call TRBJ1-2, with D uncertain. The V and J ends lost 0 bases and 3 bases respectively, with 8 bases between them. There are 14 residues in the CDR3. Germline V CDR1 and CDR2: SGHDN, FVKESK. Based on the CDR3 plus reference TRBV14 and TRBJ1-2, the full variable domain is EAGVTQFPSHSVIEKGQTVTLRCDPISGHDNLYWYRRVMGKEIKFLLHFVKESKQDESGMPNNRFLAERTGGTYSTLKVQPAELEDSGVYFCASSQDVRDYGYTFGSGTRLTVV.

A remark on this clone: The sample carries other DNA sequences with the same CDR3. The J gene is TRBJ1-1, the V gene TRBV12-3 or TRBV12-4, with unresolved D. Trimming stripped 2 bases from V and 1 base from J, with 5 bases between. This CDR3 spans 13 amino acids. Here the CDR3 reads CASSLTENTEAFF. In DNA form, the CDR3 reads TGTGCCAGCAGTTTAACAGAGAACACTGAAGCTTTCTTT.

The rearrangement uses TRBV10-3 and TRBJ1-5, with D maybe TRBD1 (6 bases). V shed 3 bases and J shed 2 bases, with 11 bases lying between them. The CDR3 extends over 15 amino acids. Looked up from germline, CDR1 is ENHRY and CDR2 is SYGVKD. The CDR3 DNA reads TGTGCCATCAGTGATATGGCAGGGGGCAATCAGCCCCAGCATTTT. This codes for CAISDMAGGNQPQHF.

This chain uses TRBV30 with TRBJ2-2; 7 bases are a match to TRBD1. The junction had 2 bases not matched to a gene; V was cut back by 3 bases and J by 1 base. From germline, CDR1 is GTSNPN and CDR2 SVGIG (reference sequence). CDR3 length equals 14 residues. The CDR3 sequence is CAWSGTVNTGELFF. For the CDR3, the DNA is TGTGCCTGGAGCGGGACAGTGAACACCGGGGAGCTGTTTTTT. The full variable domain, its missing parts supplied by reference TRBV30 and TRBJ2-2, is SQTIHQWPATLVQPVGSPLSLECTVEGTSNPNLYWYRQAAGRGLQLLFYSVGIGQISSEVPQNLSASRPQDRQFILSSKKLLLSDSGFYLCAWSGTVNTGELFFGEGSRLTVL.

The chain links TRBV18 to TRBJ2-7, with TRBD1 matching over 9 bases. Looked up from germline, CDR1 is KGHSH and CDR2 is LQKENI. CDR3 length: 15 residues. V shed 3 bases and J 2 bases; nucleotides not matched to a gene: 5. CDR3 coding DNA: TGTGCCAGCTCACCCGGGACAGGGTTCACCTACGAGCAGTACTTC. This gives the protein CASSPGTGFTYEQYF.

This chain links TRBV6-4 with TRBJ2-1; D possibly corresponds to TRBD2 (7 bases). V lost 0 bases and J lost 14, with 14 bases in between. This CDR3 has 13 amino acids. The germline V gene encodes CDR1 MRHNA and CDR2 SNTAGT. The DNA of the CDR3 is TGTGCCAGCAGTGACTCAAAGGGGGGGTTTAAGTTCTTC. Its translation is CASSDSKGGFKFF.

The chain uses TRBV2 and TRBJ2-7, with TRBD1 as a possible D gene (6 bases). The V gene's germline CDR1 is SNHLY and CDR2 FYNNEI. The CDR3 runs to 13 residues. V lost 5 bases and J lost 7, with 15 bases in between. CDR3 bases: TGTGCCAGCAGTCGAGACAGGAGAGGGGAGCAGTACTTC. This codes for CASSRDRRGEQYF.

The chain has TRBV4-1 and TRBJ2-1; D unclear. Trimming took 0 bases from V and 8 from J, leaving 8 bases between them. Germline assignment: CDR1 MGHRA and CDR2 YSYEKL. This CDR3 spans 13 amino acids. In DNA form, the CDR3 reads TGCGCCAGCAGCCAAGAGGGTCAGGATGAGCAGTTCTTC. The encoded protein is CASSQEGQDEQFF.

The chain couples TRBV7-8 to TRBJ1-1, with 7 bases aligning to TRBD1. V lost 4 bases, J lost 3 bases, and 5 bases stayed unmatched. This CDR3 is 14 amino acids long. CDR1 is SGHVS and CDR2 is FQNEAQ in the germline V gene. CDR3 sequence (DNA): TGTGCCAGCAGCTCTCAAACAGGGGACACTGAAGCTTTCTTT. Protein: CASSSQTGDTEAFF. The full variable domain, rest sourced from reference TRBV7-8 and TRBJ1-1, is GAGVSQSPRYKVAKRGQDVALRCDPISGHVSLFWYQQALGQGPEFLTYFQNEAQLDKSGLPSDRFFAERPEGSVSTLKIQRTQQEDSAVYLCASSSQTGDTEAFFGQGTRLTVV.

The chain has TRBV29-1 and TRBJ2-6; D is perhaps TRBD1 (6 bases). CDR3 length equals 15 residues. Germline CDR1 and CDR2: SQVTM and ANQGSEA. V lost 6 bases to trimming and J lost 6 bases, with 18 bases between them. This CDR3 reads CSVHRWQGTANVLTF. The CDR3 DNA follows: TGCAGCGTCCACCGCTGGCAGGGGACGGCCAACGTCCTGACTTTC.

CDR3 DNA sequence: TGTGCCAGCAGCTTAGAGGGGGAGAGGTTCTTC. Amino acid sequence: CASSLEGERFF. The rearrangement links TRBV7-9 to TRBJ2-1, with D tentatively TRBD1 (6 bases). The germline CDR1 and CDR2 sequences are SEHNR and FQNEAQ (reference sequence). Trimming left V 1 base short and J 15 bases short, with 10 bases between. The CDR3 totals 11 residues.

The V and J genes are TRBV28 and TRBJ1-3; D unclear. The V and J ends lost 4 bases and 2 bases respectively, with 21 bases between them. This CDR3 contains 18 residues. CDR1 and CDR2 from the germline V gene are MDHEN and SYDVKM. The CDR3 loop reads CASSSRWRGRAPGNTIYF. CDR3 in DNA: TGTGCCAGCAGTTCCCGGTGGCGAGGGAGGGCCCCTGGAAACACCATATATTTT.

The CDR3 coding sequence is TGTGCCATCAGAAACGACATACAGAACACTGAAGCTTTCTTT. Protein: CAIRNDIQNTEAFF. The V gene is TRBV10-3, the J gene TRBJ1-1; D gene uncertain. CDR3 length: 14 residues. V was pared by 6 bases and J by 1 base, with 12 bases between. Germline CDR1 and CDR2: ENHRY and SYGVKD.